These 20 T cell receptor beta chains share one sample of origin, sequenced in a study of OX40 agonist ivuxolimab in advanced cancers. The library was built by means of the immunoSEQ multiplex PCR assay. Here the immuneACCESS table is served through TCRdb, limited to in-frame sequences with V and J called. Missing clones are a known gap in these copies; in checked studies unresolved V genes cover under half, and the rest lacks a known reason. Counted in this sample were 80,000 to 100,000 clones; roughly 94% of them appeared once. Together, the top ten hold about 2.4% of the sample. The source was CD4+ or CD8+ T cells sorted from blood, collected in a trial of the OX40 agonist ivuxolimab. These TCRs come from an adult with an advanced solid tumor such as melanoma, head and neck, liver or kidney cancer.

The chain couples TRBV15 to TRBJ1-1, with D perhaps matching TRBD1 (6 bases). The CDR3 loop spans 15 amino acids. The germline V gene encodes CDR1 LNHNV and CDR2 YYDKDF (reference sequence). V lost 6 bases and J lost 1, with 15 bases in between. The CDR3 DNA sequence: TGTGCCACCAGTTGGCAGGGGCCGCCGAACACTGAAGCTTTCTTT. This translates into CATSWQGPPNTEAFF.

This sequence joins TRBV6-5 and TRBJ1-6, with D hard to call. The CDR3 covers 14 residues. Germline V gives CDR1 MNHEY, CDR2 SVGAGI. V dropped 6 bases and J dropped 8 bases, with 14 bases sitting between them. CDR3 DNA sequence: TGTGCCAGCAGGTCCCACTGGGTGGATTCACCCCTCCACTTT. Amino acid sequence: CASRSHWVDSPLHF.

In nucleotides, the CDR3 is TGTGCCAGCAGCGTAGGGGCTAGCGGGACCTACGAGCAGTACTTC. Encoded protein: CASSVGASGTYEQYF. This sequence joins TRBV9 and TRBJ2-7, with 9 bases that match TRBD2. Trimming removed 0 bases from V and 2 bases from J; junction bases left unmatched: 3. Germline-derived CDR1 and CDR2 are SGDLS and YYNGEE. There are 15 residues in the CDR3.

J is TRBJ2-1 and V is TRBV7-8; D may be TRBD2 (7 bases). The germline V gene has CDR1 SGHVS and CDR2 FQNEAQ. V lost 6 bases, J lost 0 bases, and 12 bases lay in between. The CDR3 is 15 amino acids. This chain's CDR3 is CASRGGRSSYNEQFF. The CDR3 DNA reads TGTGCCAGCAGGGGGGGGCGTAGCTCCTACAATGAGCAGTTCTTC.

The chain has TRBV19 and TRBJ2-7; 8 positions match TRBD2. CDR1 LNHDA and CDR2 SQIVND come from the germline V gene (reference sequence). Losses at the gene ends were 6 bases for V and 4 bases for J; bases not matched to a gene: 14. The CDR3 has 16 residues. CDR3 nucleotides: TGTGCCAGTAGCATCGCCCCTCTTCGGGAGGGTTACGAGCAGTACTTC. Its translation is CASSIAPLREGYEQYF.

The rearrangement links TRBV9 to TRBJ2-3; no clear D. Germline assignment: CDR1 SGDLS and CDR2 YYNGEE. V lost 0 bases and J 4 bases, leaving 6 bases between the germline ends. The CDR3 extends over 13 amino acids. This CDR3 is CASSVAAADTQYF. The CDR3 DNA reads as TGTGCCAGCAGCGTAGCTGCCGCAGATACGCAGTATTTT.

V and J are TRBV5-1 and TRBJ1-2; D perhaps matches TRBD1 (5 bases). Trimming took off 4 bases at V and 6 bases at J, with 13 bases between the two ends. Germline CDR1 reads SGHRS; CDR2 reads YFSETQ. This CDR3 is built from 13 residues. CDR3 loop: CASSAGTANGYTF. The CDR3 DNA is TGCGCCAGCAGCGCAGGGACGGCAAATGGCTACACCTTC. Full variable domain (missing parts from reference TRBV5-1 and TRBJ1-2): KAGVTQTPRYLIKTRGQQVTLSCSPISGHRSVSWYQQTPGQGLQFLFEYFSETQRNKGNFPGRFSGRQFSNSRSEMNVSTLELGDSALYLCASSAGTANGYTFGSGTRLTVV.

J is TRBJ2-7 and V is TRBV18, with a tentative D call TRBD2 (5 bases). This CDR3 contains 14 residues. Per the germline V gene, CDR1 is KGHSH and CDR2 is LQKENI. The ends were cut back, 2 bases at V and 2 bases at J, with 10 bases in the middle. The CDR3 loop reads CASSPTGRAYEQYF. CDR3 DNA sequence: TGTGCCAGCTCACCAACGGGGAGAGCCTACGAGCAGTACTTC.

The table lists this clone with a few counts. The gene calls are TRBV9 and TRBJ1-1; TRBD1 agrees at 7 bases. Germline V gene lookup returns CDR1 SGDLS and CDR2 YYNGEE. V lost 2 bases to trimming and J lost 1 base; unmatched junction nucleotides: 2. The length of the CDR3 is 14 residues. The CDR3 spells CASSVGTANTEAFF. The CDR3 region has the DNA TGTGCCAGCAGCGTCGGGACAGCGAACACTGAAGCTTTCTTT.

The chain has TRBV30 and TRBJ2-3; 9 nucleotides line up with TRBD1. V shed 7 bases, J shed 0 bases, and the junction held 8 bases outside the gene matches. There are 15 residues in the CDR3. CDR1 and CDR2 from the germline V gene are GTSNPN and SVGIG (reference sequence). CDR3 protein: CASDITGGSTDTQYF. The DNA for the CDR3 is TGTGCCTCCGACATCACAGGGGGCAGCACAGATACGCAGTATTTT.

CDR3 nucleotides: TGTGCCACGGGGGGGTCCTACGAGCAGTACTTC. It codes for CATGGSYEQYF. This rearrangement joins TRBV27 to TRBJ2-7, with TRBD2 identical over 8 bases. With 10 bases clipped from V and 1 base from J, the junction kept 0 bases outside the gene matches. This CDR3 comprises 11 residues. Looked up from germline, CDR1 is MNHEY and CDR2 is SMNVEV (reference sequence).

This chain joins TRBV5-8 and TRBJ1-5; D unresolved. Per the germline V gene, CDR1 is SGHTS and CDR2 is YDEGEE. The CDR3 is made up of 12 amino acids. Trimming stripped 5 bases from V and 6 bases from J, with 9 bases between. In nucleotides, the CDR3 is TGTGCCAGCAGTCTGGGCTCTCAGCCCCAGCATTTT. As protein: CASSLGSQPQHF.

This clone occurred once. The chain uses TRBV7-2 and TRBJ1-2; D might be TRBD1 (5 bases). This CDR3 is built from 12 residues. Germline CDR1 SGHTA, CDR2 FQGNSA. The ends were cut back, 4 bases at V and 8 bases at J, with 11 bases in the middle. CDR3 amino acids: CASSWGSGGYTF. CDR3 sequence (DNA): TGTGCCAGCAGCTGGGGGAGCGGAGGCTACACCTTC. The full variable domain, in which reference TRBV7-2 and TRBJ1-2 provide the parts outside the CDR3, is GAGVSQSPSNKVTEKGKDVELRCDPISGHTALYWYRQSLGQGLEFLIYFQGNSAPDKSGLPSDRFSAERTGGSVSTLTIQRTQQEDSAVYLCASSWGSGGYTFGSGTRLTVV.

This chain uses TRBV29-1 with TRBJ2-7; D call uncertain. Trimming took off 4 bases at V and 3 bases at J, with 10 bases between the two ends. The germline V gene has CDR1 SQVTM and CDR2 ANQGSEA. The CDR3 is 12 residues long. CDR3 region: CSVVVPHYEQYF. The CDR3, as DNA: TGCAGCGTTGTAGTACCCCACTACGAGCAGTACTTC.

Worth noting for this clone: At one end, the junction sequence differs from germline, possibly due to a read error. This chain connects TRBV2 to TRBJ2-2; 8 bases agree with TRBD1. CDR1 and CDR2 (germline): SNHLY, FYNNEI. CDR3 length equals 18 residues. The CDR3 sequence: CASSGTPGQDGGHRGAVF. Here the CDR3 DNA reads TGTGCCAGCAGTGGGACCCCGGGACAGGACGGAGGACACCGGGGAGCTGTTTTT.

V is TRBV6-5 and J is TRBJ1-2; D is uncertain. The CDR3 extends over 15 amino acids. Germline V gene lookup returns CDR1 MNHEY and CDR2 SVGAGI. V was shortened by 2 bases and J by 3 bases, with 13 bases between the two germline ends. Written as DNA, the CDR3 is TGTGCCAGCAGTTACGGCCAGTATTCCCACTATGGCTACACCTTC. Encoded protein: CASSYGQYSHYGYTF.

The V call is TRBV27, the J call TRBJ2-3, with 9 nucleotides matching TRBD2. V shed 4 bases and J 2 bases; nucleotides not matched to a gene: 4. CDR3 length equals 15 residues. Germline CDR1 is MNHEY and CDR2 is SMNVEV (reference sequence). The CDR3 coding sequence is TGTGCCAGCAGTTATCTAGCGGGGACCACAGATACGCAGTATTTT. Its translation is CASSYLAGTTDTQYF.

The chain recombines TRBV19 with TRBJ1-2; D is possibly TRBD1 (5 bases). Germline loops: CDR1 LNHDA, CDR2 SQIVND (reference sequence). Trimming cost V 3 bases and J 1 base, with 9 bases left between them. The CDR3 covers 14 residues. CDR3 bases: TGTGCCAGTAGTATCCTGGGGGGTAACTATGGCTACACCTTC. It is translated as CASSILGGNYGYTF.

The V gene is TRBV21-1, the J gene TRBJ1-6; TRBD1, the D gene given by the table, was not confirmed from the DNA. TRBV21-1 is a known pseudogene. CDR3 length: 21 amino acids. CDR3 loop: CASSFLTGLGPRSSYNSPLHF. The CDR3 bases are TGTGCCAGCAGCTTTTTGACAGGGTTGGGGCCAAGGAGCTCCTATAATTCACCCCTCCACTTT.

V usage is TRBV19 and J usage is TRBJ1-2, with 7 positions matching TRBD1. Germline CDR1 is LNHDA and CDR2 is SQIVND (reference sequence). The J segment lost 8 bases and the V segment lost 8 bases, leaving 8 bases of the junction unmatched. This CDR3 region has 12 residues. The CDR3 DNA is TGTGCCAGTCGACAGGGTTTGTCGGGCTACACCTTC. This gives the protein CASRQGLSGYTF.